This T cell receptor (beta chain) was sequenced in a study of T cells in Graves' hyperthyroidism and ophthalmopathy. Study-wide results and limits: Appearing also in blood were most of the thyroid clonotypes expanded above 0.001. Model-based prediction identified ophthalmopathy a median 6.5 months prior to its onset.

The CDR3 is 15 residues long. Germline values: CDR1 MDHEN, CDR2 SYDVKM. Trimming at V came to 6 bases and at J to 0 bases, leaving 6 bases not matched to a gene. This clonotype was picked up many times. Its matching antigen is unknown. Researchers defined stable Graves' hyperthyroidism as no ophthalmopathy progression within 18 months. The source material, RNA transcripts, was used to amplify TCR beta CDR3 regions. The TCR CDR3 first-round RT-PCR relied on the HTBI primer set. TCRdb re-analysed the multiplex PCR reads in MiXCR, keeping a single row per CDR3 protein. The table lists fewer than 850,000 distinct CDR3 sequences, roughly 17% of them singletons.

This clonotype was sampled from a man aged 50 to 60 with Graves' hyperthyroidism. The sequenced sample was blood. The V gene is TRBV28, the J gene TRBJ2-7; 9 nucleotides match TRBD1. DNA for the CDR3: TGTGCCAGCAGCCGAGACAGGGGGTACTCCTACGAGCAGTACTTC. Protein sequence: CASSRDRGYSYEQYF.